These 31 T cell receptor beta chains were sequenced from one sample in a study of cytomegalovirus exposure and HLA in healthy donors. Primers for the PCR totalled 60 Vbeta and 13 Jbeta. The table came from immunoSEQ multiplex PCR; TCRdb's copy has only in-frame clones and leaves some out. The repertoire has about 95,000 clones, about 74% of them found once; the top ten carry around 15%. The sample comprised PBMCs. The receptors were gathered from a woman aged 50 to 60 in good health and CMV-seropositive.

This clone was seen more than once but under ten times. The chain carries TRBV5-1 and TRBJ2-1; 9 nucleotides line up with TRBD2. V was pared by 0 bases and J by 4 bases, with 5 bases of the junction left unmatched. Germline V gene data show CDR1 as SGHRS and CDR2 as YFSETQ. This CDR3 has 16 residues. The CDR3 spells CASSLVLTSGYNEQFF. The DNA of the CDR3 is TGCGCCAGCAGCTTGGTGTTGACTAGCGGATACAATGAGCAGTTCTTC.

The table lists this clone with a count of one. V usage is TRBV5-1 and J usage is TRBJ1-2, with D possibly matching TRBD1 (6 bases). Germline CDR1 reads SGHRS; CDR2 reads YFSETQ. The V end was cut by 4 bases, the J end by 2 bases, with 9 bases between. CDR3 length: 13 amino acids. The CDR3 sequence: CASSRTVNYGYTF. The CDR3 nucleotides are TGCGCCAGCAGCCGGACAGTGAACTATGGCTACACCTTC.

The chain combines TRBV7-2 with TRBJ2-1; TRBD1 aligns across 7 bases. Germline V CDR1 and CDR2: SGHTA, FQGNSA. J lost 7 bases, V lost 2 bases, and 5 bases had no gene match. The CDR3 runs to 14 residues. The CDR3 is CASSLYEGANEQFF. The CDR3 bases are TGTGCCAGCAGCTTATATGAGGGGGCGAATGAGCAGTTCTTC.

The chain employs TRBV7-2 and TRBJ2-7; TRBD2 matches at 13 bases. The CDR3 covers 15 residues. Germline loops: CDR1 SGHTA, CDR2 FQGNSA. Unmatched junction bases numbered 6, after V lost 5 bases and J lost 5 bases. CDR3 residues: CASSLRTSGRNEQYF. The CDR3 DNA is TGTGCCAGCAGCCTTAGGACTAGCGGGAGAAACGAGCAGTACTTC.

The chain combines TRBV5-8 with TRBJ2-7; D unclear. The V end lost 1 base, the J end lost 2 bases, and 4 bases lay between the germline ends. This CDR3 spans 12 amino acids. Germline V lookup: CDR1 SGHTS, CDR2 YDEGEE. The CDR3 sequence: CASSLRPYEQYF. The CDR3 DNA reads as TGTGCCAGCAGCTTGCGTCCCTACGAGCAGTACTTC.

The chain uses TRBV29-1 and TRBJ1-3; D is possibly TRBD1 (6 bases). Germline assignment: CDR1 SQVTM and CDR2 ANQGSEA. Trimming left V 1 base short and J 2 bases short, with 6 bases between. The CDR3 covers 13 residues. CDR3 amino acids: CSVEGTAGNTIYF. In DNA, the CDR3 is TGCAGCGTTGAAGGGACAGCTGGAAACACCATATATTTT.

This clone was seen only a few times. The J gene is TRBJ2-3, the V gene TRBV28; TRBD1 aligns across 10 bases. V was pared by 3 bases and J by 5 bases, with 2 bases of the junction left unmatched. This CDR3 comprises 14 residues. Germline lookup yields CDR1 MDHEN and CDR2 SYDVKM. The CDR3 nucleotides read TGTGCCAGCAGTTTGGGACAGGGGAAAGATACGCAGTATTTT. Amino acids: CASSLGQGKDTQYF.

This clone was counted a few times. This rearrangement joins TRBV9 to TRBJ2-2; D unresolved. This CDR3 has 13 residues. Per the germline V gene, CDR1 is SGDLS and CDR2 is YYNGEE. V shed 3 bases and J shed 4 bases, with 7 bases lying between them. CDR3 amino acids: CASSAGPTGELFF. The CDR3 DNA follows: TGTGCCAGCAGCGCGGGTCCCACCGGGGAGCTGTTTTTT.

The chain employs TRBV11-2 and TRBJ1-1; no firm D call. The CDR3 is made up of 13 amino acids. Trimming took off 7 bases at V and 1 base at J, with 10 bases between the two ends. Germline CDR1 reads SGHAT; CDR2 reads FQNNGV. CDR3 nucleotide sequence: TGTGCCAGCAAAATACACGAGAACACTGAAGCTTTCTTT. Its protein product is CASKIHENTEAFF.

This rearrangement joins TRBV10-1 to TRBJ2-2, with a weak D call TRBD2 (5 bases). The CDR3 is 15 amino acids. Germline values: CDR1 WNHNN, CDR2 SYGVQD (reference sequence). V was trimmed by 8 bases and J by 8 bases, leaving 21 bases between them. The CDR3 spells CASEGKIGCLGELFF. For the CDR3, the DNA is TGCGCCAGCGAGGGCAAAATCGGGTGTTTGGGGGAGCTGTTTTTT.

DNA for the CDR3: TGCGCCAGCAGCTCCTTTCCCCCAAGCGGGAGCGGAACAGATACGCAGTATTTT. It yields the protein CASSSFPPSGSGTDTQYF. The chain combines TRBV5-1 with TRBJ2-3, with TRBD2 identical over 8 bases. The CDR3 extends over 18 amino acids. V lost 3 bases and J lost 3; bases outside the gene matches: 15. Germline CDR1 reads SGHRS; CDR2 reads YFSETQ.

The rearrangement joins TRBV10-3 to TRBJ1-1, with TRBD1 matching 8 bases. This CDR3 has 14 amino acids. The ends lost 10 bases at V and 4 bases at J; junction bases unmatched: 11. Per germline, CDR1 ENHRY and CDR2 SYGVKD. CDR3: CASGTGHGGTEAFF. The CDR3 DNA sequence: TGTGCCAGCGGGACAGGCCACGGGGGCACTGAAGCTTTCTTT.

This clone was counted between two and nine times. J is TRBJ2-2 and V is TRBV27; 9 bases map to TRBD1. CDR3 size: 16 residues. Trimming at V came to 5 bases and at J to 4 bases, leaving 8 bases not matched to a gene. Germline CDR1 reads MNHEY; CDR2 reads SMNVEV (reference sequence). CDR3 residues: CASSSTGGAGTGELFF. In DNA, the CDR3 is TGTGCCAGCAGTAGTACAGGGGGCGCGGGCACCGGGGAGCTGTTTTTT.

The gene calls are TRBV2 and TRBJ2-7, with TRBD1 identical over 10 bases. CDR3 length: 13 amino acids. The trim removed 7 bases at V and 3 bases at J, leaving 3 bases unmatched. Germline V gives CDR1 SNHLY, CDR2 FYNNEI. The CDR3 DNA reads TGTGCCAGCAATCGGGACAGGGGCTACGAGCAGTACTTC. This codes for CASNRDRGYEQYF.

The chain recombines TRBV5-1 with TRBJ1-6, with D possibly TRBD1 on 5 matching bases. There are 14 residues in the CDR3. Germline CDR1 is SGHRS and CDR2 is YFSETQ. The V end lost 1 base, the J end lost 5 bases, and 7 bases lay between the germline ends. The CDR3 region has the DNA TGCGCCAGCAGCTTGTTAGGGGATAATTCACCCCTCCACTTT. It specifies CASSLLGDNSPLHF.

The chain combines TRBV28 with TRBJ1-1; 7 bases align to TRBD1. In germline, CDR1 is MDHEN, CDR2 SYDVKM. This CDR3 region has 14 residues. V was pared by 3 bases and J by 8 bases, with 9 bases of the junction left unmatched. Written as DNA, the CDR3 is TGTGCCAGCAGTTTTTTGGCGGGACAGCCCGAAGCTTTCTTT. It yields the protein CASSFLAGQPEAFF.

The chain employs TRBV19 and TRBJ2-2; a weak D match, TRBD2 (6 bases). V dropped 3 bases and J dropped 4 bases, with 21 bases sitting between them. Germline values: CDR1 LNHDA, CDR2 SQIVND (reference sequence). The CDR3 totals 18 residues. The CDR3: CASSIPPGDSLSTGELFF. In DNA form, the CDR3 reads TGTGCCAGTAGTATTCCCCCCGGGGACTCCTTGAGCACCGGGGAGCTGTTTTTT.

V is TRBV7-7 and J is TRBJ2-3; no clear D. From germline, CDR1 is SSHAT and CDR2 FNYEAQ (reference sequence). V lost 4 bases and J 2 bases, leaving 16 bases between the germline ends. The CDR3 totals 16 residues. In nucleotides, the CDR3 is TGTGCCAGCAGCTCCGGTGCGTCTCCCGACACAGATACGCAGTATTTT. It yields the protein CASSSGASPDTDTQYF.

This clone was observed once. The chain carries TRBV29-1 and TRBJ1-2; 9 positions match TRBD1. The ends lost 2 bases at V and 4 bases at J; junction bases unmatched: 5. CDR3 length equals 14 residues. The V gene's germline CDR1 is SQVTM and CDR2 ANQGSEA. Written as DNA, the CDR3 is TGCAGCGTTGAACGTACAGGGGGCGGCTATGGCTACACCTTC. It encodes CSVERTGGGYGYTF. Combining the CDR3 with reference TRBV29-1 and TRBJ1-2 gives the whole variable domain SAVISQKPSRDICQRGTSLTIQCQVDSQVTMMFWYRQQPGQSLTLIATANQGSEATYESGFVIDKFPISRPNLTFSTLTVSNMSPEDSSIYLCSVERTGGGYGYTFGSGTRLTVV.

The chain couples TRBV6-1 to TRBJ1-4; possibly TRBD1 for D (6 bases). The CDR3 extends over 14 amino acids. The V end was cut by 7 bases, the J end by 7 bases, with 16 bases between. Per the germline V gene, CDR1 is MNHNS and CDR2 is SASEGT. CDR3 residues: CASNPGDRGEKLFF. The CDR3 DNA reads TGTGCCAGCAATCCAGGGGATCGTGGTGAAAAACTGTTTTTT.

J is TRBJ2-5 and V is TRBV4-2, with 9 bases fitting TRBD2. The CDR3 has 16 amino acids. CDR1 is LGHNA, CDR2 YNFKEQ, per germline. Germline trimming cut 0 bases from V and 2 bases from J; bases unmatched to any gene: 4. The chain's CDR3 is CASSQEVGLAQETQYF. CDR3 DNA sequence: TGTGCCAGCAGCCAAGAAGTGGGACTAGCACAAGAGACCCAGTACTTC.

This chain connects TRBV19 to TRBJ1-6; TRBD1 matches 7 bases. The CDR3 runs 17 residues. CDR1 and CDR2 from the germline V gene are LNHDA and SQIVND (reference sequence). V dropped 2 bases and J dropped 8; count of bases not matched to a gene: 12. Here the CDR3 reads CASSISHRRTGDSPLHF. The CDR3, as DNA: TGTGCCAGTAGTATATCCCACCGCAGGACAGGCGATTCACCCCTCCACTTT. Using reference TRBV19 and TRBJ1-6 for the parts outside the CDR3, the full variable domain is DGGITQSPKYLFRKEGQNVTLSCEQNLNHDAMYWYRQDPGQGLRLIYYSQIVNDFQKGDIAEGYSVSREKKESFPLTVTSAQKNPTAFYLCASSISHRRTGDSPLHFGNGTRLTVT.

The chain has TRBV9 and TRBJ2-7; possible D gene TRBD1, 5 bases. V lost 3 bases and J 4 bases, leaving 17 bases between the germline ends. Germline assignment: CDR1 SGDLS and CDR2 YYNGEE. The CDR3 totals 15 residues. For the CDR3, the DNA is TGTGCCAGCAGCGCACGGGCCCATAGGACATACGAGCAGTACTTC. Protein: CASSARAHRTYEQYF.

The gene calls are TRBV5-6 and TRBJ2-7; a possible D gene is TRBD1 (6 bases). From germline, CDR1 is SGHDT and CDR2 YYEEEE. The CDR3 extends over 11 amino acids. V lost 0 bases and J lost 10, with 8 bases in between. The DNA of the CDR3 is TGTGCCAGCAGCTTGGTCGGGACACAGTACTTC. It yields the protein CASSLVGTQYF.

This clone was detected once. The chain recombines TRBV30 with TRBJ2-2, with D possibly being TRBD2 (5 bases). The CDR3 has 16 amino acids. Germline V gives CDR1 GTSNPN, CDR2 SVGIG (reference sequence). V was clipped by 0 bases and J by 6 bases, with 17 bases between them. CDR3 nucleotides: TGTGCCTGGAGTGTCTCTGGCCCCATCGGGGCCGGGGAGCTGTTTTTT. Its protein product is CAWSVSGPIGAGELFF.

The chain combines TRBV5-4 with TRBJ1-3; 9 bases map to TRBD1. CDR3 length equals 16 residues. V dropped 4 bases and J dropped 1; count of bases not matched to a gene: 6. Germline V gene data show CDR1 as SGHNT and CDR2 as YYREEE (reference sequence). For the CDR3, the DNA is TGTGCCAGCAGCCGGGGACAGGGAAGGTCTGGAAACACCATATATTTT. The encoded protein is CASSRGQGRSGNTIYF. Using reference TRBV5-4 and TRBJ1-3 for the parts outside the CDR3, the full variable domain is ETGVTQSPTHLIKTRGQQVTLRCSSQSGHNTVSWYQQALGQGPQFIFQYYREEENGRGNFPPRFSGLQFPNYSSELNVNALELDDSALYLCASSRGQGRSGNTIYFGEGSWLTVV.

The rearrangement links TRBV4-2 to TRBJ1-2; D unclear. CDR1 and CDR2 (germline): LGHNA, YNFKEQ. The CDR3 consists of 14 residues. The germline V and J ends were trimmed by 0 bases and 3 bases, with 8 bases remaining between them. The CDR3 bases are TGTGCCAGCAGCCAAGAGACTGGATACTATGGCTACACCTTC. Its protein product is CASSQETGYYGYTF.

V and J are TRBV10-1 and TRBJ2-1; weak D call: TRBD2 (6 bases). Germline values: CDR1 WNHNN, CDR2 SYGVQD (reference sequence). V lost 5 bases and J 8 bases, leaving 19 bases between the germline ends. This CDR3 has 15 amino acids. The CDR3 sequence is CASSSSGGGWHEQFF. The DNA of the CDR3 is TGCGCCAGCAGTAGTTCCGGGGGTGGGTGGCATGAGCAGTTCTTC.

The chain is built from TRBV10-1 and TRBJ2-2; D is perhaps TRBD2 (5 bases). From germline, CDR1 is WNHNN and CDR2 SYGVQD (reference sequence). The CDR3 covers 12 residues. Trimming shortened V by 7 bases and J by 3 bases, and 6 bases separated the two germline ends. This CDR3 is CASNGDTGELFF. The CDR3 coding sequence is TGCGCCAGCAACGGGGACACCGGGGAGCTGTTTTTT.

J is TRBJ2-1 and V is TRBV10-3; 8 bases are shared with TRBD2. The CDR3 is made up of 16 amino acids. Germline values: CDR1 ENHRY, CDR2 SYGVKD. The trim removed 0 bases at V and 5 bases at J, leaving 6 bases unmatched. The CDR3 here is CAISESRSGSDNEQFF. Here the CDR3 DNA reads TGTGCCATCAGTGAGTCGAGGAGCGGGAGCGACAATGAGCAGTTCTTC.

The sample holds a few counts of this clone. The genes are TRBV5-1 and TRBJ2-1; 8 positions match TRBD2. CDR1 is SGHRS and CDR2 is YFSETQ in the germline V gene. The CDR3 has 16 amino acids. J was trimmed by 1 base and V by 4 bases; bases with no gene match: 7. In DNA form, the CDR3 reads TGCGCCAGCAGCACAGGAGCGGGAGTGTCCTACAATGAGCAGTTCTTC. This sequence encodes CASSTGAGVSYNEQFF.